These 14 T cell receptor beta chains originate from one sample sequenced in a study of blood T cells in healthy people across ages (dated by TCRdb to between 2014 and 2017). The library was prepared using 5' RACE. Sequencing instrument: Illumina HiSeq 2500. A second PCR of roughly 6 to 11 cycles was run with a J-beta primer mix and a sample-barcoded 5' primer. TCRdb passed the public sequencing reads through fastp at Q25 and MiXCR, retaining productive beta sequences. When rows share a CDR3 protein, they turn into one entry using the most common DNA and genes. This sample holds about 1.5 million distinct CDR3 sequences; less than 45% were observed only once. The top ten clonotypes cover more than 4% of the sample. Sequencing used blood. These receptors all come from a woman aged 18-29 years in good health.

The chain couples TRBV13 to TRBJ2-3, with a tentative D call TRBD2 (5 bases). V was pared by 5 bases and J by 10 bases, with 16 bases between. This CDR3 is 13 amino acids long. The germline CDR1 and CDR2 sequences are PRHDT and FYEKMQ (reference sequence). CDR3 DNA sequence: TGTGCCAGCAGCCAGGTTCGGGATCGGGCGCAGTATTTT. This codes for CASSQVRDRAQYF.

The chain links TRBV5-1 to TRBJ2-5; 13 bases fit TRBD2. The assigned J gene may be wrong: the sequence end matches TRBJ2-7 better. Per the germline V gene, CDR1 is SGHRS and CDR2 is YFSETQ. The CDR3 spans 15 residues. The CDR3 region has the DNA TGCGCCAGCAGCTCCGGGACTAGCGGGAACCACGAGCAGTACTTC. It encodes CASSSGTSGNHEQYF.

This chain uses TRBV6-2 or TRBV6-3 with TRBJ1-5; D might be TRBD1 (6 bases). V was shortened by 5 bases and J by 4 bases, with 18 bases between the two germline ends. Germline loops: CDR1 MNHEY, CDR2 SVGEGT. The CDR3 has 16 amino acids. This chain's CDR3 is CASSPRRGVRNQPQHF. CDR3 nucleotide sequence: TGTGCCAGCAGTCCCAGGAGGGGGGTGAGAAATCAGCCCCAGCATTTT.

The chain joins TRBV7-2 to TRBJ2-5; no firm D call. This CDR3 has 15 residues. Looked up from germline, CDR1 is SGHTA and CDR2 is FQGNSA. V was clipped by 0 bases and J by 7 bases, with 15 bases between them. The CDR3 is CASSLAGVSIGTQYF. The CDR3 bases are TGTGCCAGCAGCTTAGCTGGGGTTAGCATCGGGACCCAGTACTTC.

This clonotype has at least ten counts. The chain links TRBV4-3 to TRBJ1-1, with 10 bases matching TRBD1. The trim removed 1 base at V and 4 bases at J, leaving 3 bases unmatched. The CDR3 length is 15 residues. Per germline, CDR1 LGHNA and CDR2 YSLEER. The CDR3 reads CASSQGDRGSTEAFF. CDR3 DNA sequence: TGCGCCAGCAGCCAAGGGGACAGGGGAAGCACTGAAGCTTTCTTT.

This clonotype showed up just a few times. The CDR3 DNA is TGCAGCGTAGGTGTTTGGCACGAGCAGTACTTC. Protein sequence: CSVGVWHEQYF. V gene TRBV29-1 combines with J gene TRBJ2-7; D ambiguous. CDR1 SQVTM and CDR2 ANQGSEA come from the germline V gene. This CDR3 region has 11 residues. Between the trimmed V and J ends, which lost 6 bases and 5 bases, there was a span of 11 bases.

The chain carries TRBV9 and TRBJ1-1, with D perhaps TRBD1 (5 bases). V lost 8 bases to trimming and J lost 1 base, with 15 bases between them. Germline lookup yields CDR1 SGDLS and CDR2 YYNGEE. The CDR3 spans 14 residues. The CDR3, as DNA: TGTGCCAGTGGGGGGATCCCAGGGAACACTGAAGCTTTCTTT. The encoded protein is CASGGIPGNTEAFF.

This clonotype has just a few counts. The V call is TRBV10-3, the J call TRBJ2-1; TRBD2 is a possible D gene (7 bases). The DNA end favors TRBJ2-7, so the J call may be wrong. CDR1 is ENHRY and CDR2 is SYGVKD in the germline V gene. There are 12 residues in the CDR3. CDR3 DNA sequence: TGTGCCATCGAGGGGGACTACAATGAGCAGTACTTC. Amino acid sequence: CAIEGDYNEQYF.

This clonotype was detected a few times. V gene TRBV15 combines with J gene TRBJ2-3; D not certain. Per germline, CDR1 LNHNV and CDR2 YYDKDF (reference sequence). This CDR3 is 15 amino acids long. Trimming took 0 bases from V and 6 from J, leaving 13 bases between them. The CDR3 nucleotides are TGTGCCACCAGCAGAGATCGGCCTCCCTCGGATACGCAGTATTTT. Protein: CATSRDRPPSDTQYF.

This clonotype was seen many times. The V call is TRBV7-9, the J call TRBJ2-5, with unresolved D. Trimming took off 1 base at V and 3 bases at J, with 3 bases between the two ends. Germline V gene data show CDR1 as SEHNR and CDR2 as FQNEAQ (reference sequence). The CDR3 spans 12 residues. CDR3 in amino acids: CASSLEEETQYF. The CDR3 DNA sequence: TGTGCCAGCAGCTTAGAGGAAGAGACCCAGTACTTC.

This clonotype was found once. V gene TRBV7-2 combines with J gene TRBJ2-5; D unresolved. V lost 2 bases, J lost 0 bases, and 10 bases lay in between. CDR1 is SGHTA and CDR2 is FQGNSA in the germline V gene. This CDR3 region has 15 residues. CDR3 bases: TGTGCCAGCAGCTTATTCGGCCTAAACCAAGAGACCCAGTACTTC. This sequence encodes CASSLFGLNQETQYF.

This rearrangement joins TRBV7-9 to TRBJ2-3, with D perhaps matching TRBD1 (5 bases). The CDR3 has 18 amino acids. In germline, CDR1 is SEHNR, CDR2 FQNEAQ (reference sequence). V was cut by 2 bases and J by 2 bases, with 20 bases left in between. The CDR3 here is CASSLSLVIGESTDTQYF. CDR3 nucleotide sequence: TGTGCCAGCAGCTTATCCTTGGTCATAGGGGAATCCACAGATACGCAGTATTTT.

The V and J genes are TRBV12-3 or TRBV12-4 and TRBJ1-4, with a tentative D call TRBD1 (5 bases). The CDR3 spans 13 residues. The V end lost 7 bases, the J end lost 3 bases, and 9 bases lay between the germline ends. This chain's CDR3 is CASKRGSNEKLFF. For the CDR3, the DNA is TGTGCCAGCAAGCGGGGCTCTAATGAAAAACTGTTTTTT.

The chain recombines TRBV20-1 with TRBJ1-2, with 9 nucleotides matching TRBD1. V lost 2 bases, J lost 0 bases, and 4 bases stayed unmatched. This CDR3 is 15 amino acids long. The germline V gene encodes CDR1 DFQATT and CDR2 SNEGSKA (reference sequence). The CDR3 nucleotides read TGCAGTGCTAGATGGGACAGGGCGCCTAACTATGGCTACACCTTC. This encodes CSARWDRAPNYGYTF.